Detailed here is one T cell receptor beta chain. The record originates from a study of blood T cell repertoires in COVID-19. In the study overall: PBMCs, B-cell-depleted T cells, or T cells were the source of the cDNA or gDNA that made up the material.

Profiling relied on immunoSEQ multiplex PCR, and the TCRdb table lists in-frame clones only, not all of them. The profile shows approximately 530,000 clones, about 88% of them singletons. Germline CDR1 is MDHEN and CDR2 is SYDVKM. The CDR3 runs 14 residues. Trimming pared 6 bases from V and 3 bases from J, leaving 14 bases between. The chain combines TRBV28 with TRBJ1-1; D might be TRBD1 (6 bases). Sequenced: peripheral blood. The clonotype originates from a woman aged 45-65 years with COVID-19, enrolled during active disease. Written as DNA, the CDR3 is TGTGCCAGCAGCGATACAGGGAGATACACTGAAGCTTTCTTT. Protein product: CASSDTGRYTEAFF.